In this sample, the clone carrying this TCR beta chain turned up a few times. Antigen: not known. The junction departs from the called germline gene at one end, perhaps through a read error. The data derive from a study of neurological immune-mediated disorders. General observations from the study: For the multiple sclerosis repertoire cluster, an association with any clinical or MRI feature was absent.

TCRdb used MiXCR to reprocess the 5' RACE reads, holding one entry per CDR3 protein. The table lists 20,000 to 30,000 distinct CDR3 sequences, about 2.5% of them singletons. Germline lookup yields CDR1 SEHNR and CDR2 FQNEAQ (reference sequence). The CDR3 loop spans 14 amino acids. The chain combines TRBV7-9 with TRBJ1-6; weak D call: TRBD1 (5 bases). Input material: PBMCs. The receptor was derived from a woman aged 45-59 years with multiple sclerosis. In nucleotides, the CDR3 is TGTGCCAGCAGCTTAGAACAGGCTAGATCACCCCTCAACTTT. Translation: CASSLEQARSPLNF.